This T cell receptor (beta chain) came from a study of blood T cells in healthy people across ages. The authors drew around 9.3 milliliters of peripheral blood from each donor. Study results and limitations: Calculation of diversity from one million T cells yielded estimates considered to be underestimates.

A note on this clonotype: Its antigen is as yet unknown.

A sample-barcoded 5' primer and a J-beta primer mix were used in a second PCR of roughly 7 to 12 cycles. One entry per CDR3 protein results from TCRdb running MiXCR on the 5' RACE reads. The table has around 800,000 distinct CDR3 sequences, approximately 44% seen once. The CDR3 runs 16 residues. V lost 5 bases and J lost 0; bases outside the gene matches: 6. Germline V CDR1 and CDR2: SGHTA, FQGTGA. The J gene is TRBJ2-3, the V gene TRBV7-3; 9 bases are a match to TRBD2. The TCR comes from a man aged 60 to 75 in good health. The sample comprised blood. CDR3 region: CASSLSSGESTDTQYF. CDR3 nucleotides: TGTGCCAGCAGCCTCTCTAGCGGGGAAAGCACAGATACGCAGTATTTT.